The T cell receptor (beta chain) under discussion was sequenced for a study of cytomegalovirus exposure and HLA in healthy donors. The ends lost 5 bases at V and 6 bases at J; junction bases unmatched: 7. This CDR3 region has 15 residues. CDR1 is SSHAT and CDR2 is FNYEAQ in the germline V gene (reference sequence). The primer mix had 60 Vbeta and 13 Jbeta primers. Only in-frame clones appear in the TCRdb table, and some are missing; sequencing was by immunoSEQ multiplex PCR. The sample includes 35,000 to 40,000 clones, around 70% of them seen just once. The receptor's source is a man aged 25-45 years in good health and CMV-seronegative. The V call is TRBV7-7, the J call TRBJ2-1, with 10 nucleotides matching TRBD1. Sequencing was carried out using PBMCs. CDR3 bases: TGTGCCAGCAGCCCCGGGACAGGGGTGCTCAATGAGCAGTTCTTC. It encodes CASSPGTGVLNEQFF.